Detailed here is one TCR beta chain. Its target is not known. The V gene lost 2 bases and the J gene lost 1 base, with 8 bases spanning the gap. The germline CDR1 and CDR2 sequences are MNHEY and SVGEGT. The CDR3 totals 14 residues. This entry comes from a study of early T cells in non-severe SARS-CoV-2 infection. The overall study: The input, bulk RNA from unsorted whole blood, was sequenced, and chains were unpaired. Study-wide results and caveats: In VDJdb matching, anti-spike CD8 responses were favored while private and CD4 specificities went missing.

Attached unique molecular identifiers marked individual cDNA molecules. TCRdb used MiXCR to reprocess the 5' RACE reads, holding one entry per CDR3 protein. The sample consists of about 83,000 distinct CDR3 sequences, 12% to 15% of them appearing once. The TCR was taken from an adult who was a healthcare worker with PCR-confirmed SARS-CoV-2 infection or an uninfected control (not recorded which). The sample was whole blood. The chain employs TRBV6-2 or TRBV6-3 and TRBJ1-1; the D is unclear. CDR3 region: CASSYDGRNTEAFF. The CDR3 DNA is TGTGCCAGCAGTTACGATGGGCGGAACACTGAAGCTTTCTTT.